This T cell receptor (beta chain) appears in the sequencing data of a study of shared clonotypes between healthy human individuals. Study details: Each donor's CD4 naive and CD4 memory cells filled three plates apiece, CD8 naive two, and CD8 memory one.

CDR1 and CDR2 (germline): SGHAT, FQNNGV. This CDR3 is 15 amino acids long. V lost 2 bases and J 0 bases, leaving 10 bases between the germline ends. Clones were sequenced by immunoSEQ multiplex PCR, and TCRdb holds only the in-frame ones, with some missing. The data show 1.5 million to 1.9 million clones, approximately 98% seen once. The chain has TRBV11-2 and TRBJ2-5, with D maybe TRBD1 (5 bases). The sequenced material came from naive CD4+ T cells sorted from blood. Sample subset: CD45RA+ positively selected. The receptor's source is a man younger than 40 in good health. In DNA form, the CDR3 reads TGTGCCAGCAGCTTACGGCTGACAGACCAAGAGACCCAGTACTTC. Amino acids: CASSLRLTDQETQYF.